These T cell receptor beta chains were read from a single sample in a study of preoperative IRX-2 immunotherapy in early breast cancer. Here immunoSEQ multiplex PCR was the method, and the copy in TCRdb shows in-frame clones only, minus some. This table has approximately 15,000 clones, roughly 88% appearing once. Collection took place from a patient treated with IRX-2 immunotherapy. These receptors all come from a human donor with breast cancer. The CDR3 runs from the conserved cysteine through the conserved F or W. The D gene is left open where the match is weak. Expanded clones get a size class; other rows say once, few or many, or leave the size out.

>TRBV5-3|-|TRBJ2-1|-
CARSRILDHNEQFF
TGTGCCAGAAGCAGGATACTAGACCACAATGAGCAGTTCTTC
>TRBV7-7|-|TRBJ1-4|-
CASSLGVAEKLFF
TGTGCCAGCAGCTTAGGTGTGGCGGAAAAACTGTTTTTT
>TRBV5-4|-|TRBJ1-1|-
CASRRSMNTEAFF
TGTGCCAGCAGACGGTCCATGAACACTGAAGCTTTCTTT
>TRBV5-1|-|TRBJ2-1|-
CASSLVGRGDNEQFF
TGCGCCAGCAGCTTGGTAGGGAGGGGGGACAATGAGCAGTTCTTC
>TRBV7-2|-|TRBJ2-7|-
CASSLGGGYEQYF
TGTGCCAGCAGCCTAGGAGGGGGATACGAGCAGTACTTC
>TRBV27|-|TRBJ2-5|-
CASIGESVVTQYF
TGTGCCAGCATTGGCGAATCCGTTGTGACCCAGTACTTC
>TRBV7-9|TRBD1|TRBJ2-2|-
CASSLGQLQGQTNTGELFF
TGTGCCAGCAGCTTAGGGCAATTACAGGGGCAGACGAACACCGGGGAGCTGTTTTTT
>TRBV28|-|TRBJ2-3|-
CASSLGRRGVDTQYF
TGTGCCAGCAGTTTAGGTAGGAGGGGCGTAGATACGCAGTATTTT
>TRBV11-3|-|TRBJ2-7|-
CASSLGWSYEQYF
TGTGCCAGCAGCTTAGGTTGGTCCTACGAGCAGTACTTC
>TRBV18|TRBD2|TRBJ2-3|-
CASSPSHRGGLDTQYF
TGTGCCAGCTCACCTAGCCACCGGGGGGGCCTAGATACGCAGTATTTT
>TRBV6-1|-|TRBJ2-3|-
CASSLLAGMGDTQYF
TGTGCCAGCAGCCTACTGGCGGGGATGGGTGATACGCAGTATTTT
>TRBV10-2|-|TRBJ2-1|-
CASSPINEQFF
TGCGCCAGCAGTCCGATCAATGAGCAGTTCTTC
>TRBV7-2|-|TRBJ2-7|-
CASSLVQGAYEQYF
TGTGCCAGCAGCTTAGTCCAGGGAGCCTACGAGCAGTACTTC
>TRBV29-1|TRBD1|TRBJ1-5|-
CSVGTGGGQPQHF
TGCAGCGTTGGAACAGGGGGAGGCCAGCCCCAGCATTTT
>TRBV2|TRBD2|TRBJ2-1|once
CASSSRLAGAGEDEQFF
TGTGCCAGCAGTTCGAGACTAGCGGGGGCCGGAGAGGATGAGCAGTTCTTC
>TRBV19|TRBD1|TRBJ2-3|-
CASSRTGMYTQYF
TGTGCCAGTAGCAGGACAGGGATGTATACGCAGTATTTT
>TRBV27|TRBD2|TRBJ2-2|-
CASRGGWGAGGELFF
TGTGCCAGCCGGGGGGGCTGGGGGGCGGGCGGGGAGCTGTTTTTT
>TRBV19|TRBD1|TRBJ1-4|-
CASSSGTGRGEKLFF
TGTGCCAGTAGTAGCGGGACAGGGAGAGGTGAAAAACTGTTTTTT
>TRBV6-5|-|TRBJ1-6|-
CASRQGPPLHF
TGTGCCAGCAGGCAGGGTCCCCCCCTCCACTTT
>TRBV7-3|-|TRBJ2-2|-
CASSTYRTANTGELFF
TGTGCCAGCAGCACTTACCGGACGGCGAACACCGGGGAGCTGTTTTTT
>TRBV19|-|TRBJ1-5|-
CASSARGSNQPQHF
TGTGCCAGTAGTGCGCGGGGAAGCAATCAGCCCCAGCATTTT
>TRBV19|TRBD1|TRBJ1-2|-
CASSRYPGQGSNYGYTF
TGTGCCAGTAGCAGATATCCGGGACAGGGTTCTAACTATGGCTACACCTTC
>TRBV18|-|TRBJ1-1|-
CASSSRANTEAFF
TGTGCCAGCTCATCTCGTGCCAACACTGAAGCTTTCTTT
>TRBV5-6|-|TRBJ1-2|-
CASSLGQNAYGYTF
TGTGCCAGCAGCTTGGGTCAGAACGCCTACGGCTACACCTTC
>TRBV10-1|TRBD1|TRBJ2-3|-
CASSLDRVADTQYF
TGCGCCAGCAGTTTGGACAGGGTGGCAGATACGCAGTATTTT
>TRBV5-1|TRBD2|TRBJ2-1|-
CASSLDAGGRNEQFF
TGCGCCAGCAGCTTGGATGCGGGGGGCAGGAATGAGCAGTTCTTC
>TRBV18|-|TRBJ1-6|-
CASSPDDRKRSPLHF
TGTGCCAGCTCACCCGACGACAGGAAGCGATCACCCCTCCACTTT
>TRBV11-3|TRBD1|TRBJ2-5|-
CASSSTGGKETQYF
TGTGCCAGCAGCTCGACAGGGGGAAAAGAGACCCAGTACTTC
>TRBV7-9|-|TRBJ2-1|few
CASSSWVNEQFF
TGTGCCAGCAGCTCTTGGGTGAATGAGCAGTTCTTC
>TRBV6-1|TRBD1|TRBJ1-1|-
CASSEWSGTGNTEAFF
TGTGCCAGCAGTGAATGGTCCGGGACAGGTAACACTGAAGCTTTCTTT
>TRBV6-4|-|TRBJ2-1|-
CASSKGQGSYNEQFF
TGTGCCAGCAGTAAAGGACAAGGCTCCTACAATGAGCAGTTCTTC
>TRBV19|-|TRBJ1-4|-
CASSGRALSEKLFF
TGTGCCAGTTCGGGACGGGCTTTAAGTGAAAAACTGTTTTTT
>TRBV30|-|TRBJ1-4|once
CAWSRMSGGVNEKLFF
TGTGCCTGGAGTCGGATGAGTGGCGGCGTGAATGAAAAACTGTTTTTT
>TRBV5-6|-|TRBJ2-5|-
CASNLARGSETQYF
TGTGCCAGCAACCTAGCTCGGGGCTCTGAGACCCAGTACTTC
>TRBV9|TRBD1|TRBJ2-1|-
CASSVGQGAYNEQFF
TGTGCCAGCAGCGTAGGACAGGGAGCCTACAATGAGCAGTTCTTC
>TRBV6-5|-|TRBJ2-5|-
CASSPPRAGVETQYF
TGTGCCAGCAGCCCCCCACGGGCCGGCGTGGAGACCCAGTACTTC
>TRBV27|-|TRBJ1-3|-
CASKSSGLSGNTIYF
TGTGCCAGCAAGAGTTCAGGGCTATCTGGAAACACCATATATTTT
>TRBV10-3|TRBD2|TRBJ2-2|-
CAVTSRGGGLPNTGELFF
TGTGCCGTCACTTCTCGGGGCGGGGGACTCCCGAACACCGGGGAGCTGTTTTTT
>TRBV2|TRBD2|TRBJ2-3|few
CASIMTSVSTDTQYF
TGTGCCAGCATTATGACTAGCGTAAGCACAGATACGCAGTATTTT
>TRBV18|-|TRBJ1-2|-
CASSDSYGYTF
TGTGCCAGCTCGGATAGCTATGGCTACACCTTC
>TRBV2|TRBD1|TRBJ2-7|-
CASSGLKGDRVIYEQYF
TGTGCCAGCAGTGGCCTCAAGGGGGACAGGGTTATCTACGAGCAGTACTTC
>TRBV4-1|TRBD1|TRBJ1-2|once
CASSQEGDRDFYGYTF
TGCGCCAGCAGCCAAGAGGGGGACAGGGACTTCTATGGCTACACCTTC
>TRBV5-1|-|TRBJ2-3|once
CASSSPGHQTDTQYF
TGCGCCAGCAGCTCACCGGGACACCAGACAGATACGCAGTATTTT
>TRBV5-1|TRBD1|TRBJ1-2|once
CASSLGTGSNYGYTF
TGCGCCAGCAGCTTGGGGACAGGGAGTAACTATGGCTACACCTTC